This is a list of T cell receptor beta chains from one sample in a study of OX40 agonist ivuxolimab in advanced cancers. Assay used: immunoSEQ multiplex PCR; TCRdb lists only in-frame clones, some missing. Here the sample spans about 79,000 clones, about 84% being singletons. The starting material was CD4+ or CD8+ T cells sorted from blood, obtained in a trial of the OX40 agonist ivuxolimab. These receptors all come from an adult with an advanced solid tumor such as melanoma, head and neck, liver or kidney cancer. The CDR3 runs from the conserved cysteine through the conserved F or W. D genes are given only for firm matches. Expanded clones are given a class, and other clones once, few, many or no size at all.

>TRBJ1-2|NA|NA|TRBV6-1|13
CASRGDGTYGYTF
TGTGCCAGCAGAGGGGACGGGACCTATGGCTACACCTTC
>TRBJ1-3|NA|NA|TRBV9|16
CASSAQPMVTGNTIYF
TGTGCCAGCAGCGCCCAACCTATGGTGACTGGAAACACCATATATTTT
>TRBJ2-1|NA|TRBD2|TRBV4-2|16
CASSQDFTSGSFEQFF
TGTGCCAGCAGCCAAGATTTTACTAGCGGGAGTTTTGAGCAGTTCTTC
>TRBJ2-1|NA|NA|TRBV19|16
CASSIFGGRSYNEQFF
TGTGCCAGTAGTATATTTGGGGGGCGTTCCTACAATGAGCAGTTCTTC
>TRBJ2-1|NA|NA|TRBV2|12
CASSYSYNEQFF
TGTGCCAGCAGTTACAGCTACAATGAGCAGTTCTTC
>TRBJ1-3|NA|NA|TRBV6-5|15
CASSYKGSSGNTIYF
TGTGCCAGCAGTTACAAGGGCAGCTCTGGAAACACCATATATTTT
>TRBJ2-7|NA|NA|TRBV5-1|13
CASSFATSREQYF
TGCGCCAGCAGCTTCGCGACAAGCCGGGAGCAGTACTTC
>TRBJ2-3|NA|NA|TRBV5-1|14
CASSLGHPTDTQYF
TGCGCCAGCAGCTTGGGACATCCCACAGATACGCAGTATTTT
>TRBJ2-3|NA|NA|TRBV19|15
CASSMHFQGADTQYF
TGTGCCAGTAGTATGCACTTCCAAGGAGCAGATACGCAGTATTTT
>TRBJ1-2|NA|TRBD1|TRBV5-4|17
CASSPGTGGNRAYGYTF
TGTGCCAGCAGCCCCGGGACAGGGGGCAACCGCGCCTATGGCTACACCTTC
>TRBJ2-5|NA|TRBD1|TRBV6-1|15
CASSRQGAIQETQYF
TGTGCCAGCAGCCGACAGGGGGCGATACAAGAGACCCAGTACTTC
>TRBJ2-1|NA|NA|TRBV7-2|16
CASSLTPGRHFNEQFF
TGTGCCAGCAGCCTCACCCCGGGACGCCACTTTAATGAGCAGTTCTTC
>TRBJ1-5|NA|NA|TRBV4-2|15
CASSQDGAGNQPQHF
TGTGCCAGCAGCCAAGACGGGGCAGGCAATCAGCCCCAGCATTTT
>TRBJ1-2|once|NA|TRBV10-3|13
CAISESGGYGYTF
TGTGCCATCAGTGAGTCAGGGGGCTATGGCTACACCTTC